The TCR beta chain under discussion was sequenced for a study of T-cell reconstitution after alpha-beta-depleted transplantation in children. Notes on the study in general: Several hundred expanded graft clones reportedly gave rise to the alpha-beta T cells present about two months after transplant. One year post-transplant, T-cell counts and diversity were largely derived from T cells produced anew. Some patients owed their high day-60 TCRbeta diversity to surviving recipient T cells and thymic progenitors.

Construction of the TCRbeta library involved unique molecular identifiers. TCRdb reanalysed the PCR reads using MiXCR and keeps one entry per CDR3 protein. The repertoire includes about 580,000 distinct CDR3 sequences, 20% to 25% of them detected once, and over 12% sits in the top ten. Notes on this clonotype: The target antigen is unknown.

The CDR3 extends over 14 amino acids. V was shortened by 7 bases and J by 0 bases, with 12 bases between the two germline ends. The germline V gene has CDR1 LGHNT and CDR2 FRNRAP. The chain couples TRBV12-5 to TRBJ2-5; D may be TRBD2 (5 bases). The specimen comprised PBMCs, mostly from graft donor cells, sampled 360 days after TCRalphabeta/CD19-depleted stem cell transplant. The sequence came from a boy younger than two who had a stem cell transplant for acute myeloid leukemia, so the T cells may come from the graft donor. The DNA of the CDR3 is TGTGCTAGTGCGGGTTGGGGAGACCAAGAGACCCAGTACTTC. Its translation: CASAGWGDQETQYF. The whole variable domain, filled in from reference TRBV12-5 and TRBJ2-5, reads DARVTQTPRHKVTEMGQEVTMRCQPILGHNTVFWYRQTMMQGLELLAYFRNRAPLDDSGMPKDRFSAEMPDATLATLKIQPSEPRDSAVYFCASAGWGDQETQYFGPGTRLLVL.